Following are 19 T cell receptor beta chains from one sample sequenced in a study of blood T cell repertoires in COVID-19. The table came from immunoSEQ multiplex PCR; TCRdb's copy has only in-frame clones and leaves some out. The repertoire holds roughly 97,000 clones, around nine tenths seen once, with roughly 6% in the top ten. Sample: peripheral blood. These receptor sequences come from a human donor in a cohort sampled during active COVID-19.

The chain combines TRBV6-6 with TRBJ1-2; D unclear. This CDR3 is 13 amino acids long. V lost 2 bases to trimming and J lost 8 bases, with 12 bases between them. CDR1 is MNHNY and CDR2 is SVGAGI in the germline V gene (reference sequence). This CDR3 is CASSYERNRGYTF. The CDR3 DNA sequence: TGTGCCAGCAGTTACGAGAGGAACCGAGGCTACACCTTC.

The chain has TRBV2 and TRBJ2-2; the match to TRBD1 covers 7 bases. The trim removed 7 bases at V and 7 bases at J, leaving 12 bases unmatched. Germline lookup yields CDR1 SNHLY and CDR2 FYNNEI. This CDR3 region has 15 residues. In DNA, the CDR3 is TGTGCCAGCACCGAACTTACAGGGGCGAGCGGGGAGCTGTTTTTT. Protein product: CASTELTGASGELFF.

There are a few counts of this clone. V is TRBV2 and J is TRBJ2-7, with TRBD1 as a possible D gene (5 bases). The CDR3 contains 13 residues. Per the germline V gene, CDR1 is SNHLY and CDR2 is FYNNEI. Trimming left V 8 bases short and J 4 bases short, with 15 bases between. The CDR3 sequence is CASHRQKLYEQYF. The DNA of the CDR3 is TGTGCCAGCCATAGACAGAAGCTTTACGAGCAGTACTTC.

The V gene is TRBV6-2 or TRBV6-3, the J gene TRBJ1-2, with 7 bases fitting TRBD1. Looked up from germline, CDR1 is MNHEY and CDR2 is SVGEGT. Trimming took 5 bases from V and 4 from J; bases not matched to a gene: 13. CDR3 size: 16 residues. The chain's CDR3 is CASSHHNPTGPYGYTF. The CDR3 DNA follows: TGTGCCAGCAGTCACCATAATCCGACAGGGCCCTATGGCTACACCTTC.

The CDR3 DNA reads TGTGCCAGCAGCTTAATCGGGGGTGGGAAGACCCAGTACTTC. Protein sequence: CASSLIGGGKTQYF. The rearrangement joins TRBV7-8 to TRBJ2-5; D is perhaps TRBD2 (6 bases). CDR3 length: 14 residues. CDR1 and CDR2 (germline): SGHVS, FQNEAQ. Trimming removed 2 bases at V and 6 bases at J, with 13 bases between.

Details on this clone: A junction boundary mismatches the germline segment, possibly from a read error. Additional DNA sequences in this sample encode the identical CDR3. V usage is TRBV11-2 and J usage is TRBJ2-7; a possible D gene is TRBD2 (5 bases). The CDR3 runs 13 residues. The germline V gene has CDR1 SGHAT and CDR2 FQNNGV. The CDR3 bases are TGCGCCAGCAGCTACTGGGGAGACCACGAGCAGTACTTC. Its protein product is CASSYWGDHEQYF.

The genes are TRBV4-1 and TRBJ2-5; 8 positions match TRBD2. Germline V lookup: CDR1 MGHRA, CDR2 YSYEKL. V lost 0 bases, J lost 0 bases, and 6 bases stayed unmatched. This CDR3 spans 17 amino acids. This chain's CDR3 is CASSQEPPGGYQETQYF. In nucleotides, the CDR3 is TGCGCCAGCAGCCAAGAACCCCCGGGGGGGTACCAAGAGACCCAGTACTTC.

This clone came up once. J is TRBJ1-1 and V is TRBV18; D gene ambiguous. Germline assignment: CDR1 KGHSH and CDR2 LQKENI. There are 22 residues in the CDR3. V gave up 3 bases and J gave up 0 bases, with 32 bases separating them. Written as DNA, the CDR3 is TGTGCCAGCTCACCGCGGGTTGATCTTCGCATGAACACTGAACCCATGAACACTGAAGCTTTCTTT. Translation: CASSPRVDLRMNTEPMNTEAFF.

The chain couples TRBV10-3 to TRBJ1-2, with 9 bases fitting TRBD1. Germline values: CDR1 ENHRY, CDR2 SYGVKD. V lost 3 bases and J lost 2; bases outside the gene matches: 1. The CDR3 contains 14 residues. CDR3 in amino acids: CAISEQGANYGYTF. CDR3 DNA sequence: TGTGCCATCAGTGAACAGGGGGCGAACTATGGCTACACCTTC.

The rearrangement links TRBV24-1 to TRBJ2-3; tentative D call: TRBD1 (5 bases). The CDR3 has 11 amino acids. The germline V gene has CDR1 KGHDR and CDR2 SFDVKD. V was shortened by 7 bases and J by 5 bases, with 6 bases between the two germline ends. In nucleotides, the CDR3 is TGTGCCACCAGGCAGGGAGATACGCAGTATTTT. Its translation: CATRQGDTQYF.

The chain joins TRBV7-3 to TRBJ2-2; D is possibly TRBD1 (5 bases). Germline CDR1 SGHTA, CDR2 FQGTGA. Trimming removed 5 bases at V and 5 bases at J, with 15 bases between. CDR3 length: 15 residues. In DNA, the CDR3 is TGTGCCAGCAGCCGACGACCCAGGGATACCGGGGAGCTGTTTTTT. It specifies CASSRRPRDTGELFF.

The chain carries TRBV9 and TRBJ1-1, with D perhaps TRBD1 (5 bases). The CDR3 totals 15 residues. Trimming took off 3 bases at V and 1 base at J, with 13 bases between the two ends. Per germline, CDR1 SGDLS and CDR2 YYNGEE. The DNA for the CDR3 is TGTGCCAGCAGCGAAATACAGGCTACGAACACTGAAGCTTTCTTT. As protein: CASSEIQATNTEAFF.

V and J are TRBV6-5 and TRBJ1-1, with D uncertain. Deletions cut 6 bases from V and 7 bases from J, with 15 bases between. CDR3 length equals 13 residues. Per germline, CDR1 MNHEY and CDR2 SVGAGI. Written as DNA, the CDR3 is TGTGCCAGCAGAGTCAATACTTTTATTGAAGCTTTCTTT. It specifies CASRVNTFIEAFF.

The J gene is TRBJ2-7, the V gene TRBV6-4; D perhaps matches TRBD2 (5 bases). The CDR3 is made up of 14 amino acids. The V gene's germline CDR1 is MRHNA and CDR2 SNTAGT. V was trimmed by 9 bases and J by 3 bases, leaving 18 bases between them. The chain's CDR3 is CAREDGIWDYEQYF. The CDR3 coding sequence is TGTGCCAGAGAGGACGGGATATGGGACTACGAGCAGTACTTC.

V and J are TRBV5-1 and TRBJ2-7; TRBD2 aligns across 9 bases. This CDR3 has 14 amino acids. V trimming: 7 bases; J trimming: 6 bases; junction bases outside the gene matches: 11. CDR1 is SGHRS and CDR2 is YFSETQ in the germline V gene. As DNA, the CDR3 is TGCGCCAGCTGGGCGGGGGGGATGCTGGGCGAGCAGTACTTC. This codes for CASWAGGMLGEQYF. Based on the CDR3 plus reference TRBV5-1 and TRBJ2-7, the full variable domain is KAGVTQTPRYLIKTRGQQVTLSCSPISGHRSVSWYQQTPGQGLQFLFEYFSETQRNKGNFPGRFSGRQFSNSRSEMNVSTLELGDSALYLCASWAGGMLGEQYFGPGTRLTVT.

The CDR3 DNA sequence: TGTGCCTGGACATGGGCGGGGACAGGGGGTCCCACTGAAGCTTTCTTT. It translates to CAWTWAGTGGPTEAFF. The chain couples TRBV30 to TRBJ1-1, with TRBD1 matching over 11 bases. The CDR3 is 16 residues long. The V segment lost 4 bases and the J segment 4 bases; nucleotides outside the gene matches: 11. Germline V lookup: CDR1 GTSNPN, CDR2 SVGIG (reference sequence).

The chain carries TRBV9 and TRBJ2-3, with TRBD2 as a possible D gene (7 bases). Deletions cut 3 bases from V and 1 base from J, with 18 bases between. Germline V gives CDR1 SGDLS, CDR2 YYNGEE. The CDR3 loop spans 17 amino acids. CDR3 in amino acids: CASSAPGGRLGTDTQYF. In nucleotides, the CDR3 is TGTGCCAGCAGCGCCCCCGGGGGGCGACTGGGCACAGATACGCAGTATTTT.

In its sample, this clone was seen once. This chain connects TRBV28 to TRBJ1-5; D might be TRBD1 (6 bases). This CDR3 is 14 amino acids long. The V gene lost 2 bases and the J gene lost 7 bases, with 12 bases spanning the gap. Germline V lookup: CDR1 MDHEN, CDR2 SYDVKM. In DNA, the CDR3 is TGTGCCAGCAGTTTAGGTCAGGGGTACCAGCCCCAGCATTTT. This translates into CASSLGQGYQPQHF.

V is TRBV7-9 and J is TRBJ2-3; TRBD2 is a possible D gene (6 bases). V shed 4 bases and J shed 4 bases, with 18 bases lying between them. The CDR3 length is 16 residues. Germline V gene sequence: CDR1 SEHNR, CDR2 FQNEAQ (reference sequence). This chain's CDR3 is CASSSTGDSGPDTQYF. The CDR3 coding sequence is TGTGCCAGCAGCTCCACGGGGGACTCTGGCCCAGATACGCAGTATTTT.